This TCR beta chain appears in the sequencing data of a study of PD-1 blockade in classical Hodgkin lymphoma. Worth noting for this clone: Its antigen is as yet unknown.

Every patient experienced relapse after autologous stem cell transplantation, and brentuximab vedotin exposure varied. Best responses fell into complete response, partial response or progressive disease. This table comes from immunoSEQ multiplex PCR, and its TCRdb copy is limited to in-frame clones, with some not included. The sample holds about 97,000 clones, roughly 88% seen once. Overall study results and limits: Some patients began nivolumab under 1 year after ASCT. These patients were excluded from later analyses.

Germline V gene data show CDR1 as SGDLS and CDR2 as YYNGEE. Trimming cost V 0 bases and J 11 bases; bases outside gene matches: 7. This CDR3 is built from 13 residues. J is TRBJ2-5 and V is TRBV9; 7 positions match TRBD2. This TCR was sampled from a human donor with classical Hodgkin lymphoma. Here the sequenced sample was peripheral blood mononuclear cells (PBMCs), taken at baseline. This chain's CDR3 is CASSVGAGVEQYF. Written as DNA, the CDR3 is TGTGCCAGCAGCGTAGGGGCGGGAGTGGAGCAGTACTTC.